This T cell receptor beta chain was documented in a study of OX40 agonist ivuxolimab in advanced cancers. Study at large: Patients received the agonistic anti-OX40 (CD134) antibody ivuxolimab. Dose-escalation patients had hepatocellular carcinoma, melanoma, renal cell or head and neck cancer. The dose-escalation cohort was around 83% male, with a mean age of around 60 years, ranging roughly 23 to 90.

The assay was immunoSEQ multiplex PCR, and TCRdb's table has in-frame clones only and misses some. Here the sample spans approximately 91,000 clones, around 90% being singletons. Study outcomes and limitations: CD8+ T cells were the subset that, on average, had more expanded clones than CD4+.

Germline assignment: CDR1 LNHDA and CDR2 SQIVND (reference sequence). Between the trimmed V and J ends, which lost 9 bases and 3 bases, there was a span of 11 bases. This CDR3 comprises 13 residues. A note on this clone: What it recognizes is unknown.

Sequencing was performed on CD4+ or CD8+ T cells sorted from blood, taken in a trial of the OX40 agonist ivuxolimab. The source of this sequence is an adult with an advanced solid tumor such as melanoma, head and neck, liver or kidney cancer. J is TRBJ1-4 and V is TRBV19; the D gene is possibly TRBD1 (5 bases). CDR3 protein: CASQGRANEKLFF. Here the CDR3 DNA reads TGTGCCAGCCAGGGTCGGGCTAATGAAAAACTGTTTTTT. Using reference TRBV19 and TRBJ1-4 for the parts outside the CDR3, the full variable domain is DGGITQSPKYLFRKEGQNVTLSCEQNLNHDAMYWYRQDPGQGLRLIYYSQIVNDFQKGDIAEGYSVSREKKESFPLTVTSAQKNPTAFYLCASQGRANEKLFFGSGTQLSVL.